This TCR beta chain was recovered during a study of neoadjuvant anti-PD-1 for oral cavity cancer. Indicated time point: after neoadjuvant nivolumab, at surgical resection. Germline loops: CDR1 LGHNA, CDR2 YNFKEQ. V shed 3 bases and J 5 bases; nucleotides not matched to a gene: 4. The CDR3 covers 14 residues. Clones were read by immunoSEQ multiplex PCR, and TCRdb kept only the in-frame ones, dropping some. The data show more than 12,000 clones, about 74% seen once. Comment on this clone: Its target is unknown.

Study-level points and caveats: Higher pretreatment blood Treg/Th17 ratios correlated with higher pretreatment blood and lower post-treatment tumor TCRbeta clonality.

This sequence originates from a person between 40 and 79 years old with oral cavity squamous cell carcinoma. This chain connects TRBV4-2 to TRBJ2-3, with 8 bases fitting TRBD2. The sample consisted of PBMCs, taken after nivolumab (anti-PD-1) treatment. The CDR3 loop is CASSQLAGEDTQYF. Written as DNA, the CDR3 is TGTGCCAGCAGCCAGCTAGCGGGTGAAGATACGCAGTATTTT.